Below, 21 T cell receptor beta chains from the same sample are listed, as sequenced in a study of T cells in Graves' hyperthyroidism and ophthalmopathy. There were TCR beta CDR3 regions amplified from RNA transcripts. The HTBI primer set was used in a first-round RT-PCR of the TCR CDR3. TCRdb re-called the multiplex PCR reads through MiXCR, storing one row per CDR3 protein. The sample consists of under 450,000 distinct CDR3 sequences, 17% of them appearing once. Sequences were obtained from blood. The receptors were gathered from a young woman with Graves' hyperthyroidism that later progressed to Graves' ophthalmopathy.

The rearrangement joins TRBV12-3 or TRBV12-4 to TRBJ2-7; the match to TRBD1 covers 8 bases. V shed 7 bases, J shed 3 bases, and the junction held 8 bases outside the gene matches. The CDR3 totals 14 residues. The CDR3 DNA is TGTGCCAGCACCTACTCCGGACAGGGCTACGAGCAGTACTTC. This translates into CASTYSGQGYEQYF.

This clonotype was recorded at least ten times. The genes are TRBV19 and TRBJ1-5; D is uncertain. The CDR3 loop spans 12 amino acids. Trimming removed 6 bases from V and 4 bases from J, with 7 bases in between. Germline CDR1 and CDR2: LNHDA and SQIVND (reference sequence). The CDR3 bases are TGTGCCAGTAGGAATTCTAATCAGCCCCAGCATTTT. Residues: CASRNSNQPQHF.

The gene calls are TRBV5-6 and TRBJ2-7; maybe TRBD2 (6 bases). In germline, CDR1 is SGHDT, CDR2 YYEEEE. Trimming removed 4 bases at V and 4 bases at J, with 12 bases between. The CDR3 length is 13 residues. Written as DNA, the CDR3 is TGTGCCAGCAGCCGCGGGACTCTTTACGAGCAGTACTTC. Its translation: CASSRGTLYEQYF.

This clonotype was seen at least ten times. V usage is TRBV9 and J usage is TRBJ2-1; tentative D call: TRBD2 (7 bases). V gave up 3 bases and J gave up 4 bases, with 14 bases separating them. The CDR3 runs 15 residues. Germline V gives CDR1 SGDLS, CDR2 YYNGEE. The DNA of the CDR3 is TGTGCCAGCAGCGACGAGGGGGGGGCGTACAATGAGCAGTTCTTC. As protein: CASSDEGGAYNEQFF.

This clonotype showed up many times. The genes are TRBV4-1 and TRBJ2-7; tentatively, D is TRBD2 (6 bases). V shed 1 base and J shed 0 bases, with 10 bases lying between them. The CDR3 consists of 15 residues. Germline V CDR1 and CDR2: MGHRA, YSYEKL. CDR3 amino acids: CASSQGHGSSYEQYF. In nucleotides, the CDR3 is TGCGCCAGCAGCCAAGGGCACGGGAGCTCCTACGAGCAGTACTTC.

This clonotype was counted ten times or more. The rearrangement joins TRBV20-1 to TRBJ2-7; 7 bases fit TRBD2. Germline assignment: CDR1 DFQATT and CDR2 SNEGSKA (reference sequence). The CDR3 sequence is 16 residues long. V lost 0 bases to trimming and J lost 0 bases; unmatched junction nucleotides: 8. CDR3 protein: CSARDFGEGYSYEQYF. The CDR3 DNA follows: TGCAGTGCTAGAGATTTTGGGGAGGGTTACTCCTACGAGCAGTACTTC.

This clonotype came up many times. The chain couples TRBV7-3 to TRBJ1-1; TRBD1 matches 7 bases. Per the germline V gene, CDR1 is SGHTA and CDR2 is FQGTGA. The CDR3 is made up of 14 amino acids. Trimming removed 5 bases from V and 1 base from J; junction bases left unmatched: 4. The CDR3: CASSRGQQNTEAFF. CDR3 coding DNA: TGTGCCAGCAGCCGGGGACAGCAGAACACTGAAGCTTTCTTT. The full variable domain, in which reference TRBV7-3 and TRBJ1-1 provide the parts outside the CDR3, is GAGVSQTPSNKVTEKGKYVELRCDPISGHTALYWYRQSLGQGPEFLIYFQGTGAADDSGLPNDRFFAVRPEGSVSTLKIQRTERGDSAVYLCASSRGQQNTEAFFGQGTRLTVV.

This clonotype occurred many times. V usage is TRBV3-1 and J usage is TRBJ2-3; weak D call: TRBD2 (6 bases). The V end lost 4 bases, the J end lost 2 bases, and 7 bases lay between the germline ends. The CDR3 is made up of 13 amino acids. The germline CDR1 and CDR2 sequences are LGHDT and YNNKEL (reference sequence). The CDR3: CASSRGTTDTQYF. DNA of the CDR3: TGTGCCAGCAGCCGCGGGACCACAGATACGCAGTATTTT.

This clonotype has at least ten counts. The rearrangement joins TRBV7-2 to TRBJ2-3; maybe TRBD1 (5 bases). Germline loops: CDR1 SGHTA, CDR2 FQGNSA. The CDR3 is 14 residues long. Trimming took 3 bases from V and 2 from J, leaving 9 bases between them. The CDR3 sequence: CASSFQGATDTQYF. CDR3 sequence (DNA): TGTGCCAGCAGCTTTCAAGGGGCCACAGATACGCAGTATTTT.

As regards this clonotype: Mismatch with germline at one junction end may stem from a read error. The chain is built from TRBV5-1 and TRBJ1-2; D gene ambiguous. Germline lookup yields CDR1 SGHRS and CDR2 YFSETQ. This CDR3 region has 12 residues. This CDR3 is CASSLGGFGCTF. In nucleotides, the CDR3 is TGCGCCAGCAGCTTGGGAGGGTTTGGCTGCACCTTC.

In its sample, this clonotype was seen many times. The V call is TRBV7-9, the J call TRBJ2-2, with 8 positions matching TRBD2. Germline CDR1 is SEHNR and CDR2 is FQNEAQ (reference sequence). CDR3 length: 17 amino acids. Trimming removed 4 bases from V and 7 bases from J; junction bases left unmatched: 14. The CDR3 is CASSSTVAGGGGGELFF. Here the CDR3 DNA reads TGTGCCAGCAGCTCGACTGTCGCGGGAGGAGGAGGCGGGGAGCTGTTTTTT.

This clonotype has at least ten counts. The chain employs TRBV10-2 and TRBJ1-5; D unresolved. Trimming took 0 bases from V and 6 from J, leaving 6 bases between them. CDR3 length equals 13 residues. Germline CDR1 and CDR2: WSHSY and SAAADI. The CDR3 sequence: CASSESIGQPQHF. Written as DNA, the CDR3 is TGCGCCAGCAGTGAGTCGATTGGTCAGCCCCAGCATTTT.

The chain employs TRBV30 and TRBJ2-1, with 9 bases fitting TRBD1. Germline CDR1 is GTSNPN and CDR2 is SVGIG (reference sequence). Germline trimming cut 3 bases from V and 16 bases from J; bases unmatched to any gene: 10. This CDR3 has 12 amino acids. The chain's CDR3 is CAWRVPGTGLFF. The CDR3 region has the DNA TGTGCCTGGAGAGTGCCAGGGACAGGGCTTTTCTTC.

The table lists this clonotype with many counts. The chain is built from TRBV18 and TRBJ2-1; TRBD1 aligns across 8 bases. J gave up 3 bases and V 2 bases, and 9 bases lay outside the gene matches. From germline, CDR1 is KGHSH and CDR2 LQKENI. CDR3 size: 17 residues. The CDR3 region has the DNA TGTGCCAGCTCACCAGACGGTTCGACAGGGGTCTACAATGAGCAGTTCTTC. It translates to CASSPDGSTGVYNEQFF.

Only a few counts were recorded for this clonotype. V is TRBV7-7 and J is TRBJ2-4; tentatively, D is TRBD1 (5 bases). V was clipped by 4 bases and J by 0 bases, with 16 bases between them. The germline CDR1 and CDR2 sequences are SSHAT and FNYEAQ (reference sequence). The length of the CDR3 is 17 residues. Here the CDR3 DNA reads TGTGCCAGCAGCTCCCCGACAGTTAGCCCAGCCAAAAACATTCAGTACTTC. Protein: CASSSPTVSPAKNIQYF. The full variable domain, its missing parts supplied by reference TRBV7-7 and TRBJ2-4, is GAGVSQSPRYKVTKRGQDVTLRCDPISSHATLYWYQQALGQGPEFLTYFNYEAQPDKSGLPSDRFSAERPEGSISTLTIQRTEQRDSAMYRCASSSPTVSPAKNIQYFGAGTRLSVL.

At least ten counts were recorded for this clonotype. The chain joins TRBV7-8 to TRBJ2-1, with a tentative D call TRBD1 (5 bases). Deletions cut 5 bases from V and 3 bases from J, with 17 bases between. This CDR3 has 16 amino acids. Looked up from germline, CDR1 is SGHVS and CDR2 is FQNEAQ. The DNA of the CDR3 is TGTGCCAGCAGCCAAGGACGGACACGGGTCTACAATGAGCAGTTCTTC. It specifies CASSQGRTRVYNEQFF.

V is TRBV3-1 and J is TRBJ1-1, with D possibly being TRBD1 (6 bases). V lost 6 bases to trimming and J lost 3 bases, with 17 bases between them. The CDR3 is made up of 15 amino acids. Germline V gene lookup returns CDR1 LGHDT and CDR2 YNNKEL (reference sequence). CDR3 sequence: CASSRSDSKDTEAFF. CDR3 coding DNA: TGTGCCAGCAGTCGCTCGGACAGTAAGGACACTGAAGCTTTCTTT.

This clonotype has a count of ten or more. The V call is TRBV25-1, the J call TRBJ1-6, with TRBD1 matching 11 bases. V trimming: 0 bases; J trimming: 7 bases; junction bases outside the gene matches: 5. Per the germline V gene, CDR1 is MGHDK and CDR2 is SYGVNS. The CDR3 runs to 17 residues. CDR3 in amino acids: CASSEYGTGGINSPLHF. The CDR3 DNA sequence: TGTGCCAGCAGTGAATATGGGACAGGGGGAATAAATTCACCCCTCCACTTT.

This clonotype has a count of ten or more. The J gene is TRBJ2-1, the V gene TRBV5-1; no clear D. CDR1 and CDR2 (germline): SGHRS, YFSETQ. Trimming removed 0 bases at V and 6 bases at J, with 19 bases between. The CDR3 is 17 residues long. CDR3 DNA sequence: TGCGCCAGCAGCTTGGCCGGAGAATTGAGCCGCCGCAATGAGCAGTTCTTC. Encoded protein: CASSLAGELSRRNEQFF.

The sample holds many counts of this clonotype. The V call is TRBV6-6, the J call TRBJ2-1; 10 positions agree with TRBD1. The V and J ends lost 0 bases and 2 bases, in that order; junction bases with no gene match: 4. The CDR3 spans 17 residues. Per the germline V gene, CDR1 is MNHNY and CDR2 is SVGAGI (reference sequence). The CDR3 loop is CASSYSSGTGAYNEQFF. CDR3 nucleotides: TGTGCCAGCAGTTACTCGTCCGGGACAGGGGCCTACAATGAGCAGTTCTTC.

This chain links TRBV24-1 with TRBJ2-1; 13 positions agree with TRBD2. Germline V gene lookup returns CDR1 KGHDR and CDR2 SFDVKD. The CDR3 runs 17 residues. V was clipped by 5 bases and J by 10 bases; unmatched bases: 13. CDR3 amino acids: CATSGSPGTSGIREQFF. The DNA for the CDR3 is TGTGCCACCAGTGGCTCCCCCGGGACTAGCGGGATACGGGAGCAGTTCTTC.